This T cell receptor (beta chain) was obtained from a study of blood T cell repertoires in COVID-19 (dated by TCRdb to about 2020). With respect to the entire study: The collaborator samples originated in the United States, Italy and Spain and spanned the acute and convalescent phases of COVID-19. Where HLA class I and class II types were available, the types were taken from metadata supplied by the sample provider, not from assay-based typing. Sample metadata almost always included a de-identified subject ID, COVID-19 status, age in years and sex. The samples were drawn from two sources: the first 160 participants of the ongoing ImmuneRACE study, and 1,254 subjects contributed by 6 global collaborators. Subjects who had been exposed to COVID-19, were actively infected with it, or had recovered from it provided the deeply sampled blood TCRbeta repertoires that made up the dataset. The repertoires were released in a freely available public database intended as a resource for research on the immune response to SARS-CoV-2. The prospective study material was composed of cDNA or gDNA derived from T cells, B-cell-depleted T cells, or PBMCs.

Each collaborating institution followed its own protocols to collect whole blood in K2EDTA tubes. For TCRbeta analysis, collaborators shipped samples as frozen whole blood, isolated PBMCs, or DNA extracted from either of those sample types. Overall results and qualifications from the work: Clinical and demographic metadata were provided uncurated, with the amount varying by source and participant.

Worth noting for this clone: Its antigen has not been determined. Base-call qualities are not available, and no considerably larger clone is one nucleotide away.

The immunoSEQ Assay, a bias-controlled multiplex PCR, was used to amplify TCRbeta CDR3 regions from genomic DNA. On the study's bioinformatics: Within the assay, amplification of reference gene primers was used to estimate how many nucleated cells each sample contained. To quantify the absolute abundance of each unique TCRbeta CDR3 rearrangement, sequence reads were collapsed and filtered. For each sample, productive Simpson clonality was calculated by taking the square root of Simpson's diversity index across productive rearrangements. The immuneACCESS repertoire file appears here via TCRdb, limited to in-frame rearrangements. These files lack a portion of the clones; in checked studies, under half of the deficit traces to unresolved V genes, and the cause of the others is not known. That table is the source of V, J and clone size, and D and trimming were worked out from the DNA. In this sample the table shows 91,000 or so clones, approximately 82% of which occur a single time. The biggest ten clones account for under 7.5% of the sample.

The CDR3 spans 15 residues, from the cysteine through the phenylalanine. The only DNA kept is the CDR3, 45 bases in frame from the first base. The germline V gene (reference sequence) yields LGHDT for CDR1 and YNNKEL for CDR2. The germline V and J ends show losses of 0 bases and 12 bases respectively, and no gene match explains 11 bases of the junction. The chain is encoded by TRBV3-1 (or the pseudogene TRBV3-2) joined to TRBJ2-1, with 7 bases matching TRBD1. This clonotype was sampled from a man between 45 and 60 years old with active or convalescent COVID-19. The sequenced sample consisted of peripheral blood. The DNA reads TGTGCCAGCAGCCAAGATAGAGTACCAGGGGACAGGCAGTTCTTC. It codes for CASSQDRVPGDRQFF.